Presented here are 10 T cell receptor beta chains from one specimen sequenced in a study of blood T cell repertoires in COVID-19. The repertoire was sequenced with immunoSEQ multiplex PCR; TCRdb's copy has only in-frame clones and lacks some. The sample lists 70,000 or so clones, 79% seen once, with around 47% in the top ten. What was sequenced was peripheral blood. The receptors were gathered from a human donor in a cohort sampled during active COVID-19.

The J gene is TRBJ1-4, the V gene TRBV3-1 (or the pseudogene TRBV3-2); unclear D gene. CDR3 length equals 14 residues. Germline V gene data show CDR1 as LGHDT and CDR2 as YNNKEL (reference sequence). The V and J ends lost 4 bases and 1 base respectively, with 7 bases between them. The CDR3 region is CASSPPGTNEKLFF. The DNA for the CDR3 is TGTGCCAGCAGCCCGCCGGGAACTAATGAAAAACTGTTTTTT.

This chain joins TRBV13 and TRBJ2-1; TRBD2 agrees at 11 bases. The CDR3 consists of 15 residues. V trimming: 1 base; J trimming: 7 bases; junction bases outside the gene matches: 3. The V gene's germline CDR1 is PRHDT and CDR2 FYEKMQ (reference sequence). In nucleotides, the CDR3 is TGTGCCAGCAGCTTAGAGGGACTAGCGGTGAATGAGCAGTTCTTC. Translation: CASSLEGLAVNEQFF.

This clone was recorded at least ten times. The chain uses TRBV19 and TRBJ2-7; 7 positions agree with TRBD2. CDR1 and CDR2 (germline): LNHDA, SQIVND (reference sequence). After removal of 6 bases from V and 1 base from J, the junction contained 6 bases not matched to a gene. The CDR3 contains 14 residues. CDR3 in amino acids: CASRGTTASYEQYF. In DNA form, the CDR3 reads TGTGCCAGTAGGGGGACTACCGCATCCTACGAGCAGTACTTC.

The count of this clone is one. This chain joins TRBV7-6 and TRBJ2-5; 9 bases are a match to TRBD1. Germline trimming cut 5 bases from V and 5 bases from J; bases unmatched to any gene: 9. Germline CDR1 reads SGHVS; CDR2 reads FNYEAQ. This CDR3 comprises 15 residues. The CDR3 region is CASSVMATGGETQYF. CDR3 bases: TGTGCCAGCAGCGTCATGGCCACAGGGGGCGAGACCCAGTACTTC. Filled out from reference TRBV7-6 and TRBJ2-5, the complete variable domain reads GAGVSQSPRYKVTKRGQDVALRCDPISGHVSLYWYRQALGQGPEFLTYFNYEAQQDKSGLPNDRFSAERPEGSISTLTIQRTEQRDSAMYRCASSVMATGGETQYFGPGTRLLVL.

A word on this clone: The junction departs from germline at one end; a sequencing error may be responsible. The J gene is TRBJ2-7, the V gene TRBV7-7, with TRBD1 as a possible D gene (7 bases). CDR1 SSHAT and CDR2 FNYEAQ come from the germline V gene (reference sequence). CDR3 length equals 16 residues. CDR3 DNA sequence: TGTGCTAGCAGCCCAATTCCTCAGGGGGGAAGCTACGAGCAGTACTTC. Translating it yields CASSPIPQGGSYEQYF. The full variable domain, rest sourced from reference TRBV7-7 and TRBJ2-7, is GAGVSQSPRYKVTKRGQDVTLRCDPISSHATLYWYQQALGQGPEFLTYFNYEAQPDKSGLPSDRFSAERPEGSISTLTIQRTEQRDSAMYRCASSPIPQGGSYEQYFGPGTRLTVT.

This rearrangement joins TRBV6-5 to TRBJ2-2; possible D gene TRBD2, 6 bases. V lost 2 bases and J lost 6, with 13 bases in between. This CDR3 is 15 amino acids long. CDR1 and CDR2 (germline): MNHEY, SVGAGI. DNA for the CDR3: TGTGCCAGCAGTTACCAGAGACTAGATTCCGGGGAGCTGTTTTTT. Encoded protein: CASSYQRLDSGELFF.

The J gene is TRBJ2-3, the V gene TRBV3-1 (or the pseudogene TRBV3-2); 13 bases map to TRBD2. Looked up from germline, CDR1 is LGHDT and CDR2 is YNNKEL (reference sequence). V was clipped by 4 bases and J by 6 bases; unmatched bases: 7. CDR3 size: 16 residues. For the CDR3, the DNA is TGTGCCAGCAGCCTAACTAGCGGGGGGGCCTGGGATACGCAGTATTTT. Translation: CASSLTSGGAWDTQYF.

This clone occurred many times. This rearrangement joins TRBV6-4 to TRBJ1-1; possible D gene TRBD1, 5 bases. The CDR3 contains 13 residues. Germline V gene data show CDR1 as MRHNA and CDR2 as SNTAGT. V dropped 3 bases and J dropped 5 bases, with 10 bases sitting between them. This chain's CDR3 is CASSEGVRTEAFF. The CDR3 DNA reads TGTGCCAGCAGTGAAGGGGTGCGTACTGAAGCTTTCTTT.

This CDR3 reads CASSVVRDTFTGELFF. The DNA for the CDR3 is TGCGCCAGCAGCGTCGTCCGGGACACCTTCACCGGGGAGCTGTTTTTT. The V gene is TRBV5-1, the J gene TRBJ2-2, with TRBD1 as a possible D gene (6 bases). The V gene's germline CDR1 is SGHRS and CDR2 YFSETQ. The V end lost 4 bases, the J end lost 4 bases, and 17 bases lay between the germline ends. This CDR3 region has 16 residues.

The chain carries TRBV6-5 and TRBJ1-6, with D tentatively TRBD1 (5 bases). The CDR3 extends over 16 amino acids. Trimming took off 0 bases at V and 10 bases at J, with 16 bases between the two ends. The germline CDR1 and CDR2 sequences are MNHEY and SVGAGI. CDR3 sequence reads: CASSYSTGAGPSPLHF. The CDR3 region has the DNA TGTGCCAGCAGTTACTCGACGGGCGCAGGGCCCTCACCCCTCCACTTT.